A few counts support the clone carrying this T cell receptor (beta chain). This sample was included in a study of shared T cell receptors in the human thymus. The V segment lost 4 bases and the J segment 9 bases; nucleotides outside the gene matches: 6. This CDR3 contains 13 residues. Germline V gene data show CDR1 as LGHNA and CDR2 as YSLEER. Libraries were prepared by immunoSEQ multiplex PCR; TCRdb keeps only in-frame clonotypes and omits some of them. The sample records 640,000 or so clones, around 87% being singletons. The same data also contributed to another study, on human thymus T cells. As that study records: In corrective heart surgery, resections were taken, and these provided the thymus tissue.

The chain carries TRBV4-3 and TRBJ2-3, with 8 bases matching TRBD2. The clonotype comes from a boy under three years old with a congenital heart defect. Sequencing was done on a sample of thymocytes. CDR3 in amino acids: CASSLGTSGTQYF. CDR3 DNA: TGCGCCAGCAGCCTTGGGACTAGTGGCACGCAGTATTTT.